The clone carrying this TCR beta chain came up a few times. As yet, its antigen is unknown. The data belong to a study of T cell repertoires in cytomegalovirus infection. Background on the study: Newly reported HLA-C-restricted and thoroughly characterized HLA-B-restricted CMV epitopes were employed. Study observations and caveats: CMV-specific HLA-C-restricted TCR beta clonotypes dominated the ex vivo response. The study identified carriers of CMV plus the relevant HLA from cumulative public TCR beta family frequency.

In TCRdb, the reads were re-called with MiXCR into one record per CDR3 protein. The data contain 650,000 to 900,000 distinct CDR3 sequences, 32% of them singletons. This clonotype was obtained from a human donor in good health (CMV status not recorded). Some clones in this sample may be carry-over from other donors' samples. Sequencing used cultured CD8+ T cells from PBMCs, obtained from culture after CMV antigen stimulation.

For the CDR3, the DNA is TGTGCCAGCAGCTTAGGAGCCCCGGGACAGGGGTATGAAAAACTGTTTTTT. Residues: CASSLGAPGQGYEKLFF. The chain has TRBV7-9 and TRBJ1-4; 10 bases fit TRBD1. J lost 6 bases, V lost 1 base, and 8 bases had no gene match. The CDR3 is made up of 17 amino acids. Germline CDR1 is SEHNR and CDR2 is FQNEAQ (reference sequence).